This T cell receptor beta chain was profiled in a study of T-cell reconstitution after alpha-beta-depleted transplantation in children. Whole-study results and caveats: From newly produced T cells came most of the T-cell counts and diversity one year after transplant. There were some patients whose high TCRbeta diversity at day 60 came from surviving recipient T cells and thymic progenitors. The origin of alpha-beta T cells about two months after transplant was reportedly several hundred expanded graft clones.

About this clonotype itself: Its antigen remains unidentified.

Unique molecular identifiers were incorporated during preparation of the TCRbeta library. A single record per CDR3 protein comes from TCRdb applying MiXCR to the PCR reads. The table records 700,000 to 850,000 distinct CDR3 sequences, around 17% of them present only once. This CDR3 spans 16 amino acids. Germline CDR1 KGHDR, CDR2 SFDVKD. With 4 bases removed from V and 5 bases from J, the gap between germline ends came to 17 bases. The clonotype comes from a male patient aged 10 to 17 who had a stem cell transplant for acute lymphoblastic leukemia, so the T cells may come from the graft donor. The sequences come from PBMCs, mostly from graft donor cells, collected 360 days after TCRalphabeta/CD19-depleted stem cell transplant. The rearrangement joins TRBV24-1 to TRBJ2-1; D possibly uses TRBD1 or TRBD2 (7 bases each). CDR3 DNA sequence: TGTGCCACCAGTGAGTGGACAGGCGGGAGTGACAATGAGCAGTTCTTC. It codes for CATSEWTGGSDNEQFF.